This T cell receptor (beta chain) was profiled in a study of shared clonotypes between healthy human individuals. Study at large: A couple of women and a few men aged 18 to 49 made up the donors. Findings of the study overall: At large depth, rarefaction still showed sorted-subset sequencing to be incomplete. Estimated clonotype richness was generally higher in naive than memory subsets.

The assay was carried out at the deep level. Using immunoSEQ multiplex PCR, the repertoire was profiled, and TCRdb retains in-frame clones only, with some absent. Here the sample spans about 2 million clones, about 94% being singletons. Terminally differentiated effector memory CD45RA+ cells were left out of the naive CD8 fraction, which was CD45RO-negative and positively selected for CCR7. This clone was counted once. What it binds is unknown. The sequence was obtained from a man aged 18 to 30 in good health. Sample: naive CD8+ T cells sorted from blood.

This CDR3 reads CASSIFAGSEAFF. CDR3 in DNA: TGTGCCAGTAGTATCTTCGCGGGGTCTGAAGCTTTCTTT. The chain uses TRBV19 and TRBJ1-1, with D hard to call. CDR1 is LNHDA and CDR2 is SQIVND in the germline V gene (reference sequence). Trimming removed 3 bases at V and 6 bases at J, with 11 bases between. The CDR3 contains 13 residues.